A selection of T cell receptor beta chains follows, all from one sample in a study of cytomegalovirus exposure and HLA in healthy donors. Sequencing was performed with immunoSEQ multiplex PCR; in TCRdb, only in-frame clones are kept and a portion is missing. Seen here are 160,000 or so clones, roughly 88% observed once, and the top ten hold 1.5%. The material sequenced was PBMCs. The receptor set was obtained from a woman in her late teens or twenties in good health and CMV-seronegative. CDR3s include the opening cysteine and the closing phenylalanine or tryptophan. The D gene is left open where the match is weak. Clone size is given for some rows only: seen once, a few or many times, or a class if the clone is expanded.

CDR3 protein	CDR3 DNA	clone size	J gene	V gene	D gene
CASSPTTNYGYTF	TGTGCCAGCTCCCCGACAACTAACTATGGCTACACCTTC	-	TRBJ1-2	TRBV19	-
CSSSEGVEFYDEQYF	TGTTCCAGCTCTGAGGGCGTTGAGTTTTACGACGAGCAGTACTTC	-	TRBJ2-7	TRBV7-9	-
CASSAGTGGNQPQHF	TGTGCCAGCAGTGCCGGGACAGGGGGCAATCAGCCCCAGCATTTT	-	TRBJ1-5	TRBV28	TRBD1
CAILSERGDNEQFF	TGTGCCATCCTGAGCGAGCGGGGGGACAATGAGCAGTTCTTC	few	TRBJ2-1	TRBV6-1	TRBD2
CASSFPIASYGYTF	TGTGCCAGCAGTTTCCCCATCGCGAGTTATGGCTACACCTTC	once	TRBJ1-2	TRBV28	-
CASSPGTGGNPGNTIYF	TGTGCCAGCAGCCCCGGGACAGGGGGCAATCCTGGAAACACCATATATTTT	-	TRBJ1-3	TRBV5-4	TRBD1
CASSIPPGLDNEQFF	TGTGCCAGCAGCATACCCCCGGGACTAGACAATGAGCAGTTCTTC	few	TRBJ2-1	TRBV6-1	TRBD2
CASSSAGQANEKLFF	TGTGCCAGCTCCTCTGCGGGACAGGCGAATGAAAAACTGTTTTTT	-	TRBJ1-4	TRBV18	TRBD1
CASSESYRGQPYGYTF	TGTGCCAGCAGTGAAAGCTACAGGGGCCAACCCTATGGCTACACCTTC	-	TRBJ1-2	TRBV25-1	TRBD1
CASTSGVGDSTEAFF	TGTGCCAGCACTTCGGGGGTGGGCGATAGCACTGAAGCTTTCTTT	-	TRBJ1-1	TRBV6-5	-
CAGRLGQATYEQYF	TGTGCCGGGAGACTCGGACAGGCGACCTACGAGCAGTACTTC	-	TRBJ2-7	TRBV2	TRBD1
CASSLVPFSGGEQYF	TGTGCCAGCAGCTTAGTTCCTTTCTCAGGGGGCGAGCAGTACTTC	-	TRBJ2-7	TRBV7-2	TRBD1
CASTGQGASYGYTF	TGCGCCAGCACGGGACAGGGGGCAAGCTATGGCTACACCTTC	-	TRBJ1-2	TRBV5-1	TRBD1
CASSRGQGVLGYTF	TGTGCCAGCAGCCGGGGACAGGGGGTTCTAGGCTACACCTTC	once	TRBJ1-2	TRBV6-6	TRBD1
CASTQGAYGYTF	TGTGCCAGCACGCAGGGGGCGTACGGCTACACCTTC	-	TRBJ1-2	TRBV2	TRBD1
CASSIAQGDYGYTF	TGTGCCAGTAGTATCGCCCAGGGTGACTATGGCTACACCTTC	-	TRBJ1-2	TRBV19	-
CASSWRQPRNTEAFF	TGTGCCAGCAGCTGGAGACAGCCGCGGAACACTGAAGCTTTCTTT	-	TRBJ1-1	TRBV5-6	-
CASSLGQGNTIYF	TGTGCCAGCAGCTTGGGTCAGGGAAACACCATATATTTT	-	TRBJ1-3	TRBV5-6	-
CASSWGVRTEAFF	TGTGCCAGCAGCTGGGGGGTTAGGACTGAAGCTTTCTTT	-	TRBJ1-1	TRBV6-1	-
CASSLRGKVNEQFF	TGTGCCAGCAGCTTAAGAGGGAAGGTGAATGAGCAGTTCTTC	-	TRBJ2-1	TRBV11-3	-
CASIKTQGGIDEQFF	TGCGCCAGCATTAAAACTCAGGGTGGGATAGATGAGCAGTTCTTC	-	TRBJ2-1	TRBV5-1	-
CASRVDHGNTEAFF	TGCGCCAGCAGGGTTGATCACGGGAACACTGAAGCTTTCTTT	few	TRBJ1-1	TRBV5-1	-
CASSHRTSGGYNEQFF	TGTGCCAGTAGTCACAGGACTAGCGGGGGGTACAATGAGCAGTTCTTC	-	TRBJ2-1	TRBV19	TRBD2
CASSYRANTEAFF	TGTGCCAGCAGCTACAGGGCAAACACTGAAGCTTTCTTT	-	TRBJ1-1	TRBV27	-
CASTQDTSEKLFF	TGTGCCAGCACCCAGGACACCTCTGAAAAACTGTTTTTT	-	TRBJ1-4	TRBV28	-
CASSLSEHSNQPQHF	TGCGCCAGCAGCCTGTCAGAACATAGCAATCAGCCCCAGCATTTT	few	TRBJ1-5	TRBV4-1	-
CASGYTTGNTEAFF	TGTGCTAGTGGTTACACAACAGGAAACACTGAAGCTTTCTTT	once	TRBJ1-1	TRBV12-5	-
CASSLNQGQGGYGYTF	TGCGCCAGCAGCTTGAATCAAGGCCAGGGGGGCTATGGCTACACCTTC	-	TRBJ1-2	TRBV5-1	TRBD1
CASSLTGTPGNTIYF	TGCGCCAGCAGCTTGACAGGCACGCCTGGAAACACCATATATTTT	few	TRBJ1-3	TRBV5-1	-
CASSLGGTSIQETQYF	TGTGCCAGCAGCTTAGGAGGGACTAGCATACAGGAGACCCAGTACTTC	-	TRBJ2-5	TRBV11-2	TRBD2
CASSGPDSNTFYEQYF	TGTGCCAGCAGTGGGCCCGATTCCAATACCTTTTACGAGCAGTACTTC	once	TRBJ2-7	TRBV6-1	-
CSVKITGTVGTEAFF	TGCAGCGTTAAAATTACGGGGACAGTAGGAACTGAAGCTTTCTTT	-	TRBJ1-1	TRBV29-1	TRBD1
CAWRGGTGVEKLFF	TGTGCCTGGAGAGGGGGGACAGGGGTGGAAAAACTGTTTTTT	few	TRBJ1-4	TRBV30	TRBD1
CASSPRETQYF	TGTGCCAGCAGCCCGAGGGAGACCCAGTACTTC	-	TRBJ2-5	TRBV7-8	-
CASSVFDGVNTEAFF	TGTGCCAGCAGCGTGTTTGACGGGGTGAATACTGAAGCTTTCTTT	-	TRBJ1-1	TRBV9	-
CASSMDRELYGYTF	TGCGCCAGCAGCATGGACAGGGAGCTTTATGGCTACACCTTC	-	TRBJ1-2	TRBV5-1	TRBD1
CASSRDRSKNTEAFF	TGTGCCAGCTCGCGAGACAGGTCTAAAAACACTGAAGCTTTCTTT	-	TRBJ1-1	TRBV18	-
CASSASYNSPLHF	TGTGCCAGCAGCGCGAGTTATAATTCACCCCTCCACTTT	-	TRBJ1-6	TRBV7-9	-
CATGSSYNSPLHF	TGTGCCACAGGGAGCTCCTATAATTCACCCCTCCACTTT	-	TRBJ1-6	TRBV30	-
CASSQNKNTEAFF	TGTGCCAGCAGCCAAAACAAGAACACTGAAGCTTTCTTT	-	TRBJ1-1	TRBV16	-
CASRDGMNEQYF	TGTGCCAGCCGAGACGGGATGAACGAGCAGTACTTC	-	TRBJ2-7	TRBV6-5	-
CASSLYGSTDTQYF	TGCGCCAGCAGCCTCTACGGTAGCACAGATACGCAGTATTTT	-	TRBJ2-3	TRBV5-1	-
CASSWDRGNYEQYF	TGCGCCAGCAGCTGGGACAGGGGGAACTACGAGCAGTACTTC	-	TRBJ2-7	TRBV5-1	TRBD1
CASTPGQGIHQPQHF	TGTGCCAGCACCCCCGGACAGGGAATCCATCAGCCCCAGCATTTT	-	TRBJ1-5	TRBV6-1	TRBD1
CASRAGNEQFF	TGTGCCAGCAGGGCAGGGAATGAGCAGTTCTTC	few	TRBJ2-1	TRBV11-3	-